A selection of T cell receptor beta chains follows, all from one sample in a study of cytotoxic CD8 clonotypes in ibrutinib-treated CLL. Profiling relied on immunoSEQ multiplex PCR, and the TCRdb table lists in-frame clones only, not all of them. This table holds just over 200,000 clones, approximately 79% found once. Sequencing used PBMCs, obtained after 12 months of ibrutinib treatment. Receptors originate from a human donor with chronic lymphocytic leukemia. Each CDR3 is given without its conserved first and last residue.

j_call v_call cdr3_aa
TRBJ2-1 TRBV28 ASSFSLRDEQF
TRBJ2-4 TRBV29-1 SVVGLSLAKNIQY
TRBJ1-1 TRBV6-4 ASSVYSRGRTEAF
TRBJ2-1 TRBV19 ASSIDRTSGRNEQF
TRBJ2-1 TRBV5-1 ASSLGGTGYNEQF
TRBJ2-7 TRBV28 ASSFNRWGDYEQY
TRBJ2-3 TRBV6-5 ASVRNRDGTQY
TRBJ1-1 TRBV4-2 ASSPHRDSNTEAF
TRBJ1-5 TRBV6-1 ASKSGYSNQPQH
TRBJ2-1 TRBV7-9 ASSLQGVVSFNEQF
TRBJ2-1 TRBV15 ATSRDGSHNEQF
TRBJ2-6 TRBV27 ASGSGSSGANVLT
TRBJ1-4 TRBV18 ASSPRGIPTNEKLF
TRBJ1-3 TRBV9 ASTPGVGGNTIY
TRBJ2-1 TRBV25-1 ASAGWGGLQF
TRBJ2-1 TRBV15 ATSGGSSYNEQF
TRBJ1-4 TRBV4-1 ASSQGTSSNEKLF
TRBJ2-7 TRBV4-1 ASSPTEDYEQY
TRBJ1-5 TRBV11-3 ASSLGRWTQPQH
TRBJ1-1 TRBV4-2 ASSQDQQGMGTEAF